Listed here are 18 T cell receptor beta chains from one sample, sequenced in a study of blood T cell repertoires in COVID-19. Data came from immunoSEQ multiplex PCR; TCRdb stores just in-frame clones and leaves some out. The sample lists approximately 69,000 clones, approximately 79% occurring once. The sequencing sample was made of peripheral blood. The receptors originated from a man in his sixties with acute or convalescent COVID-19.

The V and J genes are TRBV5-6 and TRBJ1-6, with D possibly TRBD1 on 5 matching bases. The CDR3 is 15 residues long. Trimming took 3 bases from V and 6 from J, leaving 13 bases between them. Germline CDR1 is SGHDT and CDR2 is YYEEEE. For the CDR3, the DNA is TGTGCCAGCAGCTCCATGGGCGGGGCTAATTCACCCCTCCACTTT. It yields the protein CASSSMGGANSPLHF. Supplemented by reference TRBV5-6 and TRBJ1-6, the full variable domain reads DAGVTQSPTHLIKTRGQQVTLRCSPKSGHDTVSWYQQALGQGPQFIFQYYEEEERQRGNFPDRFSGHQFPNYSSELNVNALLLGDSALYLCASSSMGGANSPLHFGNGTRLTVT.

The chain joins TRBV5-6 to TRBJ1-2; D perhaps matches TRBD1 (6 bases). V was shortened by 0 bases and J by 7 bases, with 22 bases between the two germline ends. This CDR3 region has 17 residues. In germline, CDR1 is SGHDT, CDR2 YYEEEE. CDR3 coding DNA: TGTGCCAGCAGCTTGGGAACAGGGACCCATACGGGGATTGGCTACACCTTC. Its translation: CASSLGTGTHTGIGYTF.

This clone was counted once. Here the CDR3 reads CASSQGLAEQETQYF. CDR3 nucleotides: TGTGCCAGCAGCCAGGGACTAGCGGAACAAGAGACCCAGTACTTC. This sequence joins TRBV4-2 and TRBJ2-5; 11 positions agree with TRBD2. This CDR3 has 15 residues. V was clipped by 3 bases and J by 2 bases; unmatched bases: 2. Germline V lookup: CDR1 LGHNA, CDR2 YNFKEQ.

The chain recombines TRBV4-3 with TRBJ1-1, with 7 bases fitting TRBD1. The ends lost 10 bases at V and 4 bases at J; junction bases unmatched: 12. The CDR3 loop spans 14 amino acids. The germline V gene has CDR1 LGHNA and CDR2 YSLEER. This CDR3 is CATQQGAGGTEAFF. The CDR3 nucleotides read TGCGCCACCCAACAAGGTGCAGGGGGCACTGAAGCTTTCTTT.

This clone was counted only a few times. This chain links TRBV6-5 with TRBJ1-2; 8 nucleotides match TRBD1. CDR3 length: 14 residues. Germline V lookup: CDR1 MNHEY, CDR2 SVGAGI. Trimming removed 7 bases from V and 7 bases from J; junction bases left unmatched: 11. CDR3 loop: CASIQTGAKIGYTF. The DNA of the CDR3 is TGTGCCAGCATCCAGACAGGGGCGAAGATTGGCTACACCTTC.

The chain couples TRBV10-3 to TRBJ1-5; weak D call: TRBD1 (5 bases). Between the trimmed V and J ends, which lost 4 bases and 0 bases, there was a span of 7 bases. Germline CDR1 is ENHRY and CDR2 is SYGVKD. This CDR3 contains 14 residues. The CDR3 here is CAISGTNSNQPQHF. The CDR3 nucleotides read TGTGCCATCAGTGGGACAAATAGCAATCAGCCCCAGCATTTT.

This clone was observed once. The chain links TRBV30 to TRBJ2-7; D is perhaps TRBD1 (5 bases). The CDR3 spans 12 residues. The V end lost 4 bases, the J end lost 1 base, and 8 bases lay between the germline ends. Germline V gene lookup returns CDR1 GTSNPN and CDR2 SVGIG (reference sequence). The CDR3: CAWKDNSYEQYF. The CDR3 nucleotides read TGTGCCTGGAAGGACAATTCCTACGAGCAGTACTTC.

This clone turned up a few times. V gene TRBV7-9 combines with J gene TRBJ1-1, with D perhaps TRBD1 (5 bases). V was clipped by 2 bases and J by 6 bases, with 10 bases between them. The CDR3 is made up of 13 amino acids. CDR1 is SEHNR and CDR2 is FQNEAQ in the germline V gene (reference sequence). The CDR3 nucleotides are TGTGCCAGCAGCTTAAGCAGGGAAGCTGAAGCTTTCTTT. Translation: CASSLSREAEAFF. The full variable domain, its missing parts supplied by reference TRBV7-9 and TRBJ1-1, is DTGVSQNPRHKITKRGQNVTFRCDPISEHNRLYWYRQTLGQGPEFLTYFQNEAQLEKSRLLSDRFSAERPKGSFSTLEIQRTEQGDSAMYLCASSLSREAEAFFGQGTRLTVV.

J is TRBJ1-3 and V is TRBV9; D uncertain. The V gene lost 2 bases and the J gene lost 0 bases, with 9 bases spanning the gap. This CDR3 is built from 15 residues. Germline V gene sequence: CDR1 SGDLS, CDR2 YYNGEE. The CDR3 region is CASSVGLSSGNTIYF. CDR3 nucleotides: TGTGCCAGCAGCGTCGGACTGAGCTCTGGAAACACCATATATTTT.

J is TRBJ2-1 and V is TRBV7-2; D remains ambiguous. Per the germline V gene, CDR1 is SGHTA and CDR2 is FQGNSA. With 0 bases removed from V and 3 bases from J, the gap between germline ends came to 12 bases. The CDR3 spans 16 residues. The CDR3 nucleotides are TGTGCCAGCAGCTTAGCGCCCCTAAGTGGCTACAATGAGCAGTTCTTC. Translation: CASSLAPLSGYNEQFF.

CDR3 sequence (DNA): TGCGCCAGCAGCCCGGACAGACCTAGCACAGATACGCAGTATTTT. Translated: CASSPDRPSTDTQYF. The chain combines TRBV5-1 with TRBJ2-3, with a weak D call TRBD1 (6 bases). There are 15 residues in the CDR3. The germline V gene encodes CDR1 SGHRS and CDR2 YFSETQ. Trimming took off 4 bases at V and 0 bases at J, with 12 bases between the two ends. Full variable domain (missing parts from reference TRBV5-1 and TRBJ2-3): KAGVTQTPRYLIKTRGQQVTLSCSPISGHRSVSWYQQTPGQGLQFLFEYFSETQRNKGNFPGRFSGRQFSNSRSEMNVSTLELGDSALYLCASSPDRPSTDTQYFGPGTRLTVL.

The chain's CDR3 is CASSMGGQRGTQYF. In DNA, the CDR3 is TGTGCCAGTAGTATGGGAGGGCAAAGGGGTACGCAGTATTTT. The J gene is TRBJ2-3, the V gene TRBV19; TRBD2 matches 7 bases. The CDR3 covers 14 residues. After removal of 3 bases from V and 8 bases from J, the junction contained 8 bases not matched to a gene. Germline V gene data show CDR1 as LNHDA and CDR2 as SQIVND (reference sequence).

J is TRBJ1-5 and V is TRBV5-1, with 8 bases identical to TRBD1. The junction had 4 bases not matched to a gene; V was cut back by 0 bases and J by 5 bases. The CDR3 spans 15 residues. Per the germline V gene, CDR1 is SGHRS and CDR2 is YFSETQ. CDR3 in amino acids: CASSLAGGNDQPQHF. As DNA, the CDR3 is TGCGCCAGCAGCTTGGCAGGGGGCAACGATCAGCCCCAGCATTTT.

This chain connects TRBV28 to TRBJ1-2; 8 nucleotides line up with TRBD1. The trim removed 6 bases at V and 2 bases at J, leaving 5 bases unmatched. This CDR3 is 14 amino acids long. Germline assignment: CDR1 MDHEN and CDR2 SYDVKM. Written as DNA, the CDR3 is TGTGCCAGCAGAAAGACAGGGGTAAACTATGGCTACACCTTC. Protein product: CASRKTGVNYGYTF.

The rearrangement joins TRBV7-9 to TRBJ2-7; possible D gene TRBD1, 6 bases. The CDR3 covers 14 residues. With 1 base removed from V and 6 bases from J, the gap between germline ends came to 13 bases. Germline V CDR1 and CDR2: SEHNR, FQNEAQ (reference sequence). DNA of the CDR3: TGTGCCAGCAGCTTAGTTTCGTCAGGGGCCGAGCAGTACTTC. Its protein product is CASSLVSSGAEQYF.

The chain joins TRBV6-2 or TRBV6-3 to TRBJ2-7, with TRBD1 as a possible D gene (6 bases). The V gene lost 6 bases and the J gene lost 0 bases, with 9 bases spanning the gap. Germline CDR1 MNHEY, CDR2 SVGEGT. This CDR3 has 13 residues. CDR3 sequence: CASSRDNSYEQYF. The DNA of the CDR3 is TGTGCCAGCAGCCGGGACAACTCCTACGAGCAGTACTTC.

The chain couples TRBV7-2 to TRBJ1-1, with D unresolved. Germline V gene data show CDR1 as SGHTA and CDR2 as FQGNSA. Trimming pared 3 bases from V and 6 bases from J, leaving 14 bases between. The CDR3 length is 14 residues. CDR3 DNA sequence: TGTGCCAGCAGCTTCCCTACGAGGCGGGCTGAAGCTTTCTTT. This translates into CASSFPTRRAEAFF.

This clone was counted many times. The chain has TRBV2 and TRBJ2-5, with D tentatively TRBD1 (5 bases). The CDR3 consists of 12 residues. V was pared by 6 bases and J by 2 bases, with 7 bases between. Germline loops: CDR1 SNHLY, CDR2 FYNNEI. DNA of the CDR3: TGTGCCAGCAGGAGACAGCAAGAGACCCAGTACTTC. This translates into CASRRQQETQYF. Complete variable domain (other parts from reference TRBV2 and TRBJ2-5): EPEVTQTPSHQVTQMGQEVILRCVPISNHLYFYWYRQILGQKVEFLVSFYNNEISEKSEIFDDQFSVERPDGSNFTLKIRSTKLEDSAMYFCASRRQQETQYFGPGTRLLVL.